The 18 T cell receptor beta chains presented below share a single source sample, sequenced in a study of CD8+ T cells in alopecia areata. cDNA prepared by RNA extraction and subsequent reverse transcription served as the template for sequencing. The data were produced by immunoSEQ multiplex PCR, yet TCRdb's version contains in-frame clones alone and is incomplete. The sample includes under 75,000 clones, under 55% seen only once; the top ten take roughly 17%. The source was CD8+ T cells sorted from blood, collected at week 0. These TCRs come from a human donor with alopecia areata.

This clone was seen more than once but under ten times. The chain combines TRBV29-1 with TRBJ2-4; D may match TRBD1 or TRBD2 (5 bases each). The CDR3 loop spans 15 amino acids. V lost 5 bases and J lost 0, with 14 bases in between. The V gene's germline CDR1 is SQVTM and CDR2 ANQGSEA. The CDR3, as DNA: TGCAGCGTTCTTGCAGGGAGAAAAGCCAAAAACATTCAGTACTTC. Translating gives CSVLAGRKAKNIQYF.

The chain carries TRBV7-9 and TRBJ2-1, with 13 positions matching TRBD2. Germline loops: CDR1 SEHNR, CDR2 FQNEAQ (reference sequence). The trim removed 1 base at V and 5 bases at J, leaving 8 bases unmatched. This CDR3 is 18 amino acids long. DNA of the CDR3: TGTGCCAGCAGCTTAGGGAGACTAGCGGGAGGTTCCCACAATGAGCAGTTCTTC. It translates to CASSLGRLAGGSHNEQFF.

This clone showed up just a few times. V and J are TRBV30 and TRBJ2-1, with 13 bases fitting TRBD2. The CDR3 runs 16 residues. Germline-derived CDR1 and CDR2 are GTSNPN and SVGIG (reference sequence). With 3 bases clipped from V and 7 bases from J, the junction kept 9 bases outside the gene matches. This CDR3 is CAWSYQGLAGVNEQFF. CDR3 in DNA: TGTGCCTGGAGCTACCAAGGACTAGCGGGAGTGAATGAGCAGTTCTTC.

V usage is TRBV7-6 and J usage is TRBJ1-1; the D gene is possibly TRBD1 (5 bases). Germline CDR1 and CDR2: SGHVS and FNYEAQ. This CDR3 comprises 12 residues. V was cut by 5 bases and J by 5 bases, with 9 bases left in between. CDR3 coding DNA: TGTGCCAGCAGCCTAGGGGAGACTGAAGCTTTCTTT. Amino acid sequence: CASSLGETEAFF.

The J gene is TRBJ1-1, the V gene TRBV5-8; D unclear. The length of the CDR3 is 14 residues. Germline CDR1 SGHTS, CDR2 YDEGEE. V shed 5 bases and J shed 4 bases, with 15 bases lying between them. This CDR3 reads CASSIEGRSTEAFF. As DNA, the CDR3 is TGTGCCAGCAGTATCGAGGGAAGGTCCACTGAAGCTTTCTTT.

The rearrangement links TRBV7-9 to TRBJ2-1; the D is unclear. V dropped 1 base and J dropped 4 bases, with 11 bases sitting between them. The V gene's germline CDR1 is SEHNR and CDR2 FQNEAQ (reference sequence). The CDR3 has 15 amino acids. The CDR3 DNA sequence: TGTGCCAGCAGCTTAGTAGTAGGTCAGTACAATGAGCAGTTCTTC. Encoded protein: CASSLVVGQYNEQFF.

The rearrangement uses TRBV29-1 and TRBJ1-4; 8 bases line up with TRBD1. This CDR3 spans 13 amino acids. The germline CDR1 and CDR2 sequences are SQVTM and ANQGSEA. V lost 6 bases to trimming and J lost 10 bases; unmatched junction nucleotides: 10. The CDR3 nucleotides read TGCAGCGTGGCTGGTCAGGGGGCCGGAAAACTGTTTTTT. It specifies CSVAGQGAGKLFF. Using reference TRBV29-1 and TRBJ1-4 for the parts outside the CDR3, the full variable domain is SAVISQKPSRDICQRGTSLTIQCQVDSQVTMMFWYRQQPGQSLTLIATANQGSEATYESGFVIDKFPISRPNLTFSTLTVSNMSPEDSSIYLCSVAGQGAGKLFFGSGTQLSVL.

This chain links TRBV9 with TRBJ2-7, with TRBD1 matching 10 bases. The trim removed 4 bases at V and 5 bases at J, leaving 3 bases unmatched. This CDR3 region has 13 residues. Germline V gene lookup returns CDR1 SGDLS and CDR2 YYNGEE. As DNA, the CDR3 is TGTGCCAGCAGCCCGGGACAGGGGAACGAGCAGTACTTC. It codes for CASSPGQGNEQYF.

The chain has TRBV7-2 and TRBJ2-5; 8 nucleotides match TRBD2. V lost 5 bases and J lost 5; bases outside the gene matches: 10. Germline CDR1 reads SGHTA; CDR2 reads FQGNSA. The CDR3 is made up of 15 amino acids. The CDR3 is CASSPGSGSYETQYF. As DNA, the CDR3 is TGTGCCAGCAGCCCTGGGAGCGGGAGTTACGAGACCCAGTACTTC.

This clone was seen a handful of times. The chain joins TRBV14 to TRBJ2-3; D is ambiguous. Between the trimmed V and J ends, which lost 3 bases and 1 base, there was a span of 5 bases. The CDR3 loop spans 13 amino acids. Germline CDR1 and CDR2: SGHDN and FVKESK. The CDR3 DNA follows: TGTGCCAGCAGCCAGATTGGCACAGATACGCAGTATTTT. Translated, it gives CASSQIGTDTQYF.

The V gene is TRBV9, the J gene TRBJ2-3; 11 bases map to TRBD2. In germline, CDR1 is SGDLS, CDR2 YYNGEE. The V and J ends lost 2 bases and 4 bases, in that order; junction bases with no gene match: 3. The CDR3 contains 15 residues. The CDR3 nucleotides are TGTGCCAGCAGCGTTAGCGGGAGGGACCCAGATACGCAGTATTTT. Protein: CASSVSGRDPDTQYF.

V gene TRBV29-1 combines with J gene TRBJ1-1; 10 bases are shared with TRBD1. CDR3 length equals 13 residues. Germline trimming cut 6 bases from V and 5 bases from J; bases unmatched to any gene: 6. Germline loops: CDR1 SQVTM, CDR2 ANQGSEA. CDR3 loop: CSVQTGGGTEAFF. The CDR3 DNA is TGCAGCGTACAGACAGGGGGCGGGACTGAAGCTTTCTTT.

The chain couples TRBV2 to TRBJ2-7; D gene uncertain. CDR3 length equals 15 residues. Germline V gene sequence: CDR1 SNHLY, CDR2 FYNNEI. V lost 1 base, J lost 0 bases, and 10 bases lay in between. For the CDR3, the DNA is TGTGCCAGCAGTGAAGGGGAAAACTTCTCCTACGAGCAGTACTTC. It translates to CASSEGENFSYEQYF.

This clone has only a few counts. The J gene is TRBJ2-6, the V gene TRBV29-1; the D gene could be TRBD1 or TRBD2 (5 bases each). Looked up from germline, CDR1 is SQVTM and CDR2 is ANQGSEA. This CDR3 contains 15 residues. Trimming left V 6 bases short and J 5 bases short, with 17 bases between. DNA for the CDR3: TGCAGCGTCGCCCCTGGGGGTGTGAGGGCCAACGTCCTGACTTTC. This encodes CSVAPGGVRANVLTF.

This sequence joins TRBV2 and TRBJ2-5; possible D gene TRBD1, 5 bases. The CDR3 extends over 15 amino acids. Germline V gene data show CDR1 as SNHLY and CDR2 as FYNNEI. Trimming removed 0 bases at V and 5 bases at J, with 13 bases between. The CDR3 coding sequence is TGTGCCAGCAGTGAAGCGCCCAGGGATGTGGAGACCCAGTACTTC. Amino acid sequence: CASSEAPRDVETQYF.

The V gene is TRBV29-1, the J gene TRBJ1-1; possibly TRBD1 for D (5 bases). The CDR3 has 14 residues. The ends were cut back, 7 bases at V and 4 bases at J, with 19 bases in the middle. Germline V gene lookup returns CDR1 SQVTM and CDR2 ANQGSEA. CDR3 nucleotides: TGCAGCGCCATCAAAGAGATAGGGGTCACTGAAGCTTTCTTT. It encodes CSAIKEIGVTEAFF.

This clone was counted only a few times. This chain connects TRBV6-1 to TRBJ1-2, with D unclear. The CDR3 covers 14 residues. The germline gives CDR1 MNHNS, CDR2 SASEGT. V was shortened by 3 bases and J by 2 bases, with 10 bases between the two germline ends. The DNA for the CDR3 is TGTGCCAGCAGTGAGGAGGATCCCAACTATGGCTACACCTTC. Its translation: CASSEEDPNYGYTF.

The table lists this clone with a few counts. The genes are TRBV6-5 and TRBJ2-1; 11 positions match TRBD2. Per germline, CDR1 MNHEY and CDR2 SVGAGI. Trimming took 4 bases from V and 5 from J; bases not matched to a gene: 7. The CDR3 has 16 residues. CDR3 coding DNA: TGTGCCAGCAGTTGGCCCGGACTAGCGGGTGACAATGAGCAGTTCTTC. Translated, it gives CASSWPGLAGDNEQFF.